A single sample is the source of the 14 T cell receptor beta chains below, sequenced in a study of tumor-infiltrating lymphocytes in oesophageal squamous cell carcinoma. TCRdb called the PCR reads again in MiXCR, with one record for every CDR3 protein. The data hold about 12,000 distinct CDR3 sequences, with more than 50% observed a single time. Source material: esophageal tumor tissue. Receptor source: a female donor with esophageal squamous cell carcinoma.

V gene TRBV7-6 combines with J gene TRBJ1-4; no definite D call. Trimming pared 1 base from V and 0 bases from J, leaving 9 bases between. CDR3 length: 16 residues. Germline V gene data show CDR1 as SGHVS and CDR2 as FNYEAQ. As DNA, the CDR3 is TGTGCCAGCAGCTTAGGAGAAGGGACAACTAATGAAAAACTGTTTTTT. It codes for CASSLGEGTTNEKLFF.

V is TRBV11-2 and J is TRBJ2-5; TRBD1 agrees at 10 bases. Matching the DNA end better, TRBJ2-1 makes the J call doubtful. CDR1 is SGHAT, CDR2 FQNNGV, per germline. This CDR3 has 15 amino acids. Here the CDR3 DNA reads TGTGCCAGCAGCTCGACAGGGGGCGCTTATAATGAGCAGTTCTTC. It codes for CASSSTGGAYNEQFF.

This clonotype came up a few times. CDR3 residues: CASSTRLAGAADTQYF. The CDR3 region has the DNA TGTGCCAGCAGCACTAGACTAGCGGGAGCGGCAGATACGCAGTATTTT. This chain links TRBV7-6 with TRBJ2-3; 12 positions agree with TRBD2. The CDR3 totals 16 residues. Per germline, CDR1 SGHVS and CDR2 FNYEAQ. J lost 4 bases, V lost 5 bases, and 7 bases had no gene match.

V gene TRBV7-2 combines with J gene TRBJ2-3; 7 bases align to TRBD2. This CDR3 comprises 15 residues. Germline trimming cut 4 bases from V and 1 base from J; bases unmatched to any gene: 5. CDR1 SGHTA and CDR2 FQGNSA come from the germline V gene. DNA of the CDR3: TGTGCCAGCAGCTCCGGGACTACCCGCACAGATACGCAGTATTTT. Translation gives CASSSGTTRTDTQYF.

As for this clonotype: Sequence at one end of the junction differs from germline and may be a read error. The chain couples TRBV7-2 to TRBJ2-5, with a possible D match to TRBD2 (5 bases). The CDR3 is made up of 13 amino acids. CDR1 is SGHTA and CDR2 is FQGNSA in the germline V gene. CDR3 protein: CASSLALREDLCF. Written as DNA, the CDR3 is TGTGCCAGCAGCTTAGCGTTACGGGAAGACCTTTGCTTC.

The V gene is TRBV6-1, the J gene TRBJ1-1; TRBD1 matches 7 bases. CDR1 and CDR2 (germline): MNHNS, SASEGT. V dropped 6 bases and J dropped 1; count of bases not matched to a gene: 8. CDR3 length: 15 amino acids. CDR3: CASRHRTGENTEAFF. The CDR3, as DNA: TGTGCCAGCAGACACAGGACAGGCGAGAACACTGAAGCTTTCTTT.

With respect to this clonotype: This may stem from a read error, because a much larger clone lies one nucleotide away. In nucleotides, the CDR3 is TGTGCCAGCAGCGTAGGGTACACCGGGGAGCTGTATTTT. Translating it yields CASSVGYTGELYF. The V call is TRBV9, the J call TRBJ1-1; D not certain. The CDR3 has 13 amino acids. From germline, CDR1 is SGDLS and CDR2 YYNGEE.

By frequency in the sample, this clonotype is large. The chain joins TRBV7-9 to TRBJ2-7; D gene uncertain. The CDR3 has 14 residues. V was trimmed by 5 bases and J by 5 bases, leaving 16 bases between them. Germline-derived CDR1 and CDR2 are SEHNR and FQNEAQ (reference sequence). The CDR3 bases are TGTGCCAGCAGCCTAGACCTAGAGTTAGACGAGCAGTACTTC. Translating it yields CASSLDLELDEQYF.

The chain joins TRBV6-8 to TRBJ2-5; D perhaps matches TRBD2 (5 bases). Trimming cost V 2 bases and J 11 bases, with 24 bases left between them. This CDR3 contains 16 residues. Germline V gene sequence: CDR1 MNHGY, CDR2 SAAAGT. For the CDR3, the DNA is TGTGCCAGCAGTTACAGCGGCAGGACCAACCGAAGAGAGCAGTACTTC. Amino acid sequence: CASSYSGRTNRREQYF.

This clonotype showed up many times. A much larger clone lies one base from this, so it may be a read error. This rearrangement joins TRBV7-2 to TRBJ2-7; maybe TRBD2 (5 bases). The V gene's germline CDR1 is SGHTA and CDR2 FQGNSA. This CDR3 contains 11 residues. V shed 5 bases and J shed 7 bases, with 9 bases lying between them. The CDR3 spells CASSPRDEQYF. Written as DNA, the CDR3 is TGTGCCAGCAGCCCCCGGGATGAGCAGTACTTC.

The rearrangement uses TRBV7-6 and TRBJ2-7; D is unclear. Germline V gives CDR1 SGHVS, CDR2 FNYEAQ. V shed 7 bases and J shed 0 bases, with 13 bases lying between them. The CDR3 runs 14 residues. The CDR3 DNA reads as TGTGCCAGCAAGAAAAGGGAAGACTCCTACGAGCAGTACTTC. As protein: CASKKREDSYEQYF.

On this clonotype: The junction departs from germline at one end; a sequencing error may be responsible. J is TRBJ2-3 and V is TRBV7-4; a possible D gene is TRBD1 (6 bases). This CDR3 has 15 residues. Germline assignment: CDR1 SGHVT and CDR2 SQSDAQ. The CDR3 sequence: CASSLGGGAYNEQYF. Written as DNA, the CDR3 is TGTGCCAGCAGCTTAGGAGGGGGTGCCTACAATGAGCAGTACTTT.

This sequence joins TRBV6-8 and TRBJ1-1; D not resolved. V was trimmed by 7 bases and J by 6 bases, leaving 15 bases between them. There are 13 residues in the CDR3. Germline V gives CDR1 MNHGY, CDR2 SAAAGT. The CDR3 loop is CASIGSRIAEAFF. The CDR3 DNA reads as TGTGCCAGCATCGGTTCTCGGATTGCTGAAGCTTTCTTT.

There are many counts of this clonotype. V and J are TRBV6-1 and TRBJ2-1; tentative D call: TRBD2 (6 bases). The germline V gene encodes CDR1 MNHNS and CDR2 SASEGT. The CDR3 runs 15 residues. Between the trimmed V and J ends, which lost 8 bases and 0 bases, there was a span of 14 bases. The CDR3 sequence: CASGIADRSYNEQFF. In DNA, the CDR3 is TGTGCCAGCGGCATAGCGGATCGCTCCTACAATGAGCAGTTCTTC.